This T cell receptor beta chain originates from a study of cytomegalovirus exposure and HLA in healthy donors (dated by TCRdb to between 2016 and 2019). Notes on the research overall: An earlier analysis of 587 of the donors reported 276 Gb of sequence data and roughly 120 million unique TCR beta sequences obtained from approximately 180 million T cells. About 330 gigabases of sequencing data and 91 million or so unique TCR sequences made up an early release that covered 640 HLA-typed donors. Several DR-DQ haplotypes were treated as single units for association and clustering because of strong linkage in the cohort. The later analysis used no new phenotypic data to find candidate immune exposures, relying instead on TCR beta sequences and their occurrence across donors. Across some 400 genotyped donors of the cohort, an average of about 250,000 unique TCR beta nucleotide sequences per donor were sequenced, and around 20% of those sequences were non-productive. The study aimed to test whether signatures of past pathogen exposure could be identified by cataloging public T cell receptors. Of the approximately 400 genotyped donors, roughly 80% fell in the genetic ancestry cluster associated with self-reported Caucasian donors. To study patterns of TCR occurrence, a later analysis re-analyzed previously published TCR beta repertoires from more than 550 donors and added high-resolution HLA genotyping. A separate validation cohort of over a hundred different subjects was used in addition to the approximately 700-subject first cohort. The study profiled the T cell repertoires of around 700 subjects by immunosequencing and related them to cytomegalovirus serostatus. Donor age, sex, ethnicity and CMV serostatus were compiled together with the repertoire data. The number of donors typed differed by locus, with roughly 629-640 for A, B, C, DRB1 and DQB1, roughly 550 for DQA1, 600 to 610 for DPA1, and 450 to 480 for DPB1. An earlier analysis of around 580 of the donors used high-throughput TCR beta sequencing to judge whether each TCR beta V gene segment behaved as functional or pseudogenic. Both class I and class II loci were covered by HLA typing, at four-digit resolution. A later genetic analysis took genome-wide SNP genotypes for about 55% of the roughly 670 donors and used that subset as a discovery cohort. To predict cytomegalovirus infection status, the study brought together high-throughput TCR immunosequencing, statistical association of individual TCRs with disease status, and machine learning. Every repertoire in the discovery cohort had been generated on one and the same sequencing platform. Study-wide findings and limitations: This cohort had only TCR beta chains sequenced, and the lack of alpha or paired-chain data limited which features could be detected. Compared with the roughly 700-donor mean, donors in an Asian-associated ancestry cluster had fewer N-insertions in productive TCRs, according to a later genetic analysis. HLA typing was unavailable for some donors at each locus, so association tests used only the typed subset. The classifier was reported to diagnose cytomegalovirus status with high specificity and sensitivity in both the original and validation cohorts. In a later analysis, most CMV-associated TCR beta chains were found to appear HLA-restricted, with HLA associations seemingly driven largely by CMV exposure. While some public TCRs were present in many individuals, most TCR sequences turned up only very rarely across donors. Strong co-occurrence of HLA alleles, especially DR and DQ, made assigning TCR associations to individual alleles difficult. The authors suggested that the approach could potentially be generalized to other disease states and immunological phenotypes. A later analysis associated 16,951 TCR beta sequences with specific HLA alleles at a false discovery rate of 0.05. In an earlier analysis of some 540 of the donors, most TCR beta V segments appeared in productive rearrangements about 87% or about 30% of the time, broadly matching IMGT annotations. In a later analysis, HLA-associated TCR beta chains showed more clonal expansion and lower generation probabilities than non-associated chains that were equally common. In vitro tests confirmed that a few of the cytomegalovirus-associated TCR beta chains recognize cytomegalovirus antigens. A later analysis found that TCR association rates varied across HLA loci, with DRB1 alleles showing the most associated TCRs and HLA-C alleles the fewest. A later analysis reported that several top co-occurrence clusters appeared linked to parvovirus B19, influenza, CMV and Epstein-Barr virus. The earlier analysis of 587 of the donors excluded some 16 rarely observed V segments, including chromosome 9 orphons, because counts were too low. Linkage disequilibrium might explain the correlated functional status among segregating V segments, but an unknown experimental factor could not be ruled out. Because the 87-base-pair reads could not distinguish some IMGT-functional V segments, including TRBV6-2 and TRBV6-3, those segments were excluded. Immune exposure information for the cohort was limited to CMV serostatus. A cluster of highly shared sequence variants was judged likely to represent a technical artifact of the sequencing pipeline. A further reported finding was that TCR beta sequences accurately predicted the HLA-A and HLA-B alleles for most subjects in the first cohort. V-gene and J-gene trimming of TCR beta chains was associated with a missense DCLRE1C variant in a later genetic analysis, and the association was replicated in an independent cohort. The presence/absence analyses assumed that sequencing depth was roughly uniform across donors, and that assumption may not be true. The study gave a list of 150 to 200 TCR beta chains associated with cytomegalovirus.

The cohort was made up of roughly 670 healthy bone marrow donors. At the time of sampling, all cohort members were nominally healthy, though unrecorded immune exposures were likely present. The donor was CMV seropositive and belonged to the group of 250 to 300 seropositive cohort members. Each donor provided a peripheral blood sample, and peripheral blood mononuclear cells were used for TCR beta sequencing. Genomic DNA extraction from the blood cell samples was performed with the Qiagen DNeasy Blood Extraction Kit. Library preparation used the immunoSEQ multiplex PCR assay. For the multiplex PCR, a mixture combining 60 forward primers for TCR Vbeta segments and 13 reverse primers for TCR Jbeta segments was used. The CDR3 region of rearranged TCR beta genes was amplified from genomic DNA by a multiplex PCR assay. Amplified TCR beta libraries were sequenced as 87-base-pair reads on the Illumina HiSeq System. The original pipeline was this. Across the roughly 640 repertoires, a later analysis counted roughly 77 million unique TCR beta chains, 9 million to 14 million of which were shared by at least two donors. To remove PCR and sequencing errors, raw reads were error-corrected and collapsed into unique sequences using a nearest-neighbor algorithm that merged closely related sequences. Alignment of CDR3 sequences to IMGT reference sequences was used to assign V, D and J gene segments. For a sequence to be retained, at least a six-nucleotide match to both a V gene segment and a J gene segment was required. A rearrangement was called productive if the CDR3 had no stop codons and remained in frame with V and J, and every other rearrangement was called non-productive. Following IMGT convention, CDR3 was defined as the stretch from the second conserved V-encoded cysteine to the conserved J-encoded phenylalanine. Sequences without an unambiguous match to a single V gene segment were excluded from the earlier analysis of several hundred of the donors. An earlier analysis of under 750 of the donors called V segments functional above 56.7% productive rearrangements and segregating when the between-donor standard deviation exceeded 5%. A statistical classification framework was built for diagnosing cytomegalovirus status from the catalog of TCR beta chain sequences. In a later analysis, TCR nucleotide sequences were compared against IMGT/GENE-DB human TR gene sequences so that V and J genes could be assigned. The TCRdist pipeline was used in a later analysis to assign CDR3 sequences and most-parsimonious VDJ recombination scenarios. In a later analysis, each TCR beta chain was defined by its CDR3 amino acid sequence together with its V-gene family, and reads without a unique V-gene family were excluded. In a later analysis, fewer than 600 highly shared, low-generation-probability nucleotide sequences were removed to address suspected cross-contamination and a sequencing artifact. In a later analysis, a clonal expansion index for each public chain was calculated from normalized within-repertoire ranks of inferred template counts. In a later analysis, generation probabilities were computed with a VDJ recombination model fitted to out-of-frame rearrangements, and the resulting probabilities were checked against IGoR. A later analysis scored TCR-TCR, TCR-HLA and TCR-CMV co-occurrence with hypergeometric tests, applying a repertoire-size bias correction to TCR pairs. A later analysis estimated false discovery rates by permuting HLA or CMV assignments 20 times. In a later analysis, co-occurring TCRs were grouped using DBSCAN, and TCRdist sequence similarity was added for clustering within HLA-allele-positive subsets. For co-occurrence clustering, repertoires with fewer than 30,000 or more than 120,000 public chains were excluded, along with several repertoires with anomalous nucleotide sharing. As stored in TCRdb, this immuneACCESS dataset retains in-frame rearrangements with V and J assigned. A fraction of the clones does not appear; measured against another copy, unresolved V genes explain less than half of the discrepancy, and the remainder lacks a known reason. V and J calls and clone size are given by that table; D and trimming were obtained from the DNA. Present in this sample are 30,000 to 40,000 clones, about nine tenths of which were seen just once. The ten top clones hold about an eighth of the sample.

V is reduced by 1 base and J by 3 bases, leaving a spacing of 8 bases between them. From the germline V gene, CDR1 is SNHLY and CDR2 is FYNNEI. There are 14 amino acids in the CDR3, from cysteine to phenylalanine inclusive. CDR3 DNA is the only sequence kept; it has 42 bases, read in frame from the first base. As concerns this clone: Its antigen remains unidentified. No base quality information exists; no much larger clone differs at one position.

The sequence derives from a woman aged 40 to 50 in good health and CMV-seropositive. The sequence links TRBV2 to TRBJ2-3; no D gene is confidently identified. Sequencing was performed on PBMCs. The CDR3 has the sequence CASSEGQMTDTQYF. The DNA is as follows: TGTGCCAGCAGTGAAGGGCAGATGACAGATACGCAGTATTTT.